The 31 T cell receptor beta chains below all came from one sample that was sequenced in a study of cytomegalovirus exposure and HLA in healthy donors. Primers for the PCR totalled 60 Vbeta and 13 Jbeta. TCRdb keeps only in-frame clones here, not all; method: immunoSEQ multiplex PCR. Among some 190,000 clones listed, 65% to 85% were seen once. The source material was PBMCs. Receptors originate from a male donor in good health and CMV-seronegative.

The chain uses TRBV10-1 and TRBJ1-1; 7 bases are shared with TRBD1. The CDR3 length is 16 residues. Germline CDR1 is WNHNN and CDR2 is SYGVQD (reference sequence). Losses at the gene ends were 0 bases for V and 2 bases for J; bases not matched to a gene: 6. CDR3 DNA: TGCGCCAGCAGTGAGTCGGAGGGGGCCCATAACACTGAAGCTTTCTTT. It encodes CASSESEGAHNTEAFF.

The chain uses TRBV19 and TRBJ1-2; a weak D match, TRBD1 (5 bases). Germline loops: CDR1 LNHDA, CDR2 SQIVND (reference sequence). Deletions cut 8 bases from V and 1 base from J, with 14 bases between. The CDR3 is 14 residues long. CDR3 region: CASLHGGGNYGYTF. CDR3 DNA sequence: TGTGCCAGTCTCCACGGGGGGGGTAACTATGGCTACACCTTC.

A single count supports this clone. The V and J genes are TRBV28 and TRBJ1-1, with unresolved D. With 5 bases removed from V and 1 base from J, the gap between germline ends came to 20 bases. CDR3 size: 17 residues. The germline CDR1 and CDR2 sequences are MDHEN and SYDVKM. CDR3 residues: CASSPLEGNGRNTEAFF. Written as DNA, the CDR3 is TGTGCCAGCAGTCCCCTTGAGGGCAACGGGAGGAACACTGAAGCTTTCTTT.

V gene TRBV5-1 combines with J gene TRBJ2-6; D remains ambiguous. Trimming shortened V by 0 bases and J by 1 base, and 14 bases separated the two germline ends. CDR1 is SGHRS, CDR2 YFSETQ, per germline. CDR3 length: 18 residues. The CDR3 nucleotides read TGCGCCAGCAGCTTGGAGTCCCAAGCCCTATCTGGGGCCAACGTCCTGACTTTC. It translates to CASSLESQALSGANVLTF.

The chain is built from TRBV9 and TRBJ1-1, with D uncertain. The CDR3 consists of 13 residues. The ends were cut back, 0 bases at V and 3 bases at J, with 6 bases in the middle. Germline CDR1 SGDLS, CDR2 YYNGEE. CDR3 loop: CASSVAVDTEAFF. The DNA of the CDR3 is TGTGCCAGCAGCGTAGCGGTCGACACTGAAGCTTTCTTT.

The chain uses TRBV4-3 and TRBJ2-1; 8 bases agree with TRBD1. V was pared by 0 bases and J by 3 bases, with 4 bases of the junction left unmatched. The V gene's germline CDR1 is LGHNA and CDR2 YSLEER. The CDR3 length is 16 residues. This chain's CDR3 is CASSQDSGGSYNEQFF. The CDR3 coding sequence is TGCGCCAGCAGCCAAGATTCAGGGGGCAGCTACAATGAGCAGTTCTTC.

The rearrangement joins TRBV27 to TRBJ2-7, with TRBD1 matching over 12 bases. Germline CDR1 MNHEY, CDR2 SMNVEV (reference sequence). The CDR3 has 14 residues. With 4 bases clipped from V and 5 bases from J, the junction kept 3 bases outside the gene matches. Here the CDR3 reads CASSWDRGQHEQYF. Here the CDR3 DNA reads TGTGCCAGCAGTTGGGACAGGGGGCAACACGAGCAGTACTTC.

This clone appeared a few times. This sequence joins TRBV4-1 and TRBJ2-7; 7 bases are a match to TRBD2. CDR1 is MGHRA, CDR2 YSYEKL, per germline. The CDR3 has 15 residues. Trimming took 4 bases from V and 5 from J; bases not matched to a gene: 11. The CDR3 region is CASSPYGGRSDEQYF. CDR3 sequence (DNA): TGCGCCAGCAGCCCTTACGGGGGGAGAAGTGACGAGCAGTACTTC.

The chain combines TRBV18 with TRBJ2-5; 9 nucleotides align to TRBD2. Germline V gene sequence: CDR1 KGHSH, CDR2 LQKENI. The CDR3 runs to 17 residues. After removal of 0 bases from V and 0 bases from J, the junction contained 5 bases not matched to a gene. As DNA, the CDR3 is TGTGCCAGCTCACCACCGGTCGCGGGGGGGTACCAAGAGACCCAGTACTTC. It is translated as CASSPPVAGGYQETQYF.

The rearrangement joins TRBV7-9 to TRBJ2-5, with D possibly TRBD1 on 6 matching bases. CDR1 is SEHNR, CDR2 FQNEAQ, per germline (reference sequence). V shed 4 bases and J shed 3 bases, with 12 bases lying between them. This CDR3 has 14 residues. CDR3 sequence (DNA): TGTGCCAGCAGCTCCCGGACAGCAAAAGAGACCCAGTACTTC. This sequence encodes CASSSRTAKETQYF.

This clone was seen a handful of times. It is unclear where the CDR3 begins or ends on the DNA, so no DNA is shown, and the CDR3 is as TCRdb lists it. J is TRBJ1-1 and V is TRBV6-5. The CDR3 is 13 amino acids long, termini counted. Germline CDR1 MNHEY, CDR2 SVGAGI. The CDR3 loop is CASSTSKRAEAFF.

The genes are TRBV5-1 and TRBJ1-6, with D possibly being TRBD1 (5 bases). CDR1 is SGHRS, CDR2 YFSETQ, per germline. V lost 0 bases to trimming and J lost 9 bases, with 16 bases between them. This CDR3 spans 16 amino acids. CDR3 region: CASSLDGGREASPLHF. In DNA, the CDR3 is TGCGCCAGCAGCTTGGACGGCGGCAGGGAGGCTTCACCCCTCCACTTT. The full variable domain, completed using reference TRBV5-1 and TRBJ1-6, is KAGVTQTPRYLIKTRGQQVTLSCSPISGHRSVSWYQQTPGQGLQFLFEYFSETQRNKGNFPGRFSGRQFSNSRSEMNVSTLELGDSALYLCASSLDGGREASPLHFGNGTRLTVT.

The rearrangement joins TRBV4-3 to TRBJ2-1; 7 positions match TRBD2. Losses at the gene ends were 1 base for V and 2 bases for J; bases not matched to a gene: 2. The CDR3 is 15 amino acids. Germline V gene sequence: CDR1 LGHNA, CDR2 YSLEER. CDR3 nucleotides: TGCGCCAGCAGCCAAGTAGGGACTACCTACAATGAGCAGTTCTTC. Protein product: CASSQVGTTYNEQFF.

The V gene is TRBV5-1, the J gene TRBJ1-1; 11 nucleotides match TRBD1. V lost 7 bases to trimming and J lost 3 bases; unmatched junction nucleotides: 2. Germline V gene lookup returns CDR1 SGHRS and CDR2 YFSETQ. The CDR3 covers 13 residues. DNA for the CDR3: TGCGCCAGCTTGGGACAGGGGGACACTGAAGCTTTCTTT. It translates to CASLGQGDTEAFF.

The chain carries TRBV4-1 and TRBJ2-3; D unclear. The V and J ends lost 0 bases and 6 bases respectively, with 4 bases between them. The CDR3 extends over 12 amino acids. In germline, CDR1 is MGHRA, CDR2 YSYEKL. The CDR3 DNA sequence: TGCGCCAGCAGCCAAGAGGGCGATACGCAGTATTTT. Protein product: CASSQEGDTQYF.

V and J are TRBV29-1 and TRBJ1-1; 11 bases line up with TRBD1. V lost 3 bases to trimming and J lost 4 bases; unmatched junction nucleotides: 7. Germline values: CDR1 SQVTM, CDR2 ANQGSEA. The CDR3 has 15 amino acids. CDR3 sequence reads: CSVEGTGGGGTEAFF. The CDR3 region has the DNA TGCAGCGTTGAGGGGACAGGGGGGGGAGGCACTGAAGCTTTCTTT.

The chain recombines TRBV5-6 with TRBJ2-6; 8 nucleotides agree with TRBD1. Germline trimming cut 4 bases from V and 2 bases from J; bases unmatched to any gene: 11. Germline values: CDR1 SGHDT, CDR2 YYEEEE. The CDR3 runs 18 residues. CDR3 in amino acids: CASSPASTGVAGANVLTF. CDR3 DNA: TGTGCCAGCAGCCCTGCTTCGACAGGGGTCGCTGGGGCCAACGTCCTGACTTTC.

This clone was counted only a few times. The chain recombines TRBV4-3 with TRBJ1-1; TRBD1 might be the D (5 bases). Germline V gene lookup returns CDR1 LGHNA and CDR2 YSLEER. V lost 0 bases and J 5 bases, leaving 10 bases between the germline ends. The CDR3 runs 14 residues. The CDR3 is CASSQDRGSTEAFF. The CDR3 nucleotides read TGCGCCAGCAGCCAAGATCGGGGGAGTACTGAAGCTTTCTTT.

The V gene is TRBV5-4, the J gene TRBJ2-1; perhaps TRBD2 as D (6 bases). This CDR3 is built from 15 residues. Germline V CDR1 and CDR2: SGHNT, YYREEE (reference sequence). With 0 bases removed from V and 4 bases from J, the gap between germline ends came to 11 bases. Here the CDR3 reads CASSLDSGPYNEQFF. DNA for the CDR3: TGTGCCAGCAGCTTGGATAGCGGTCCGTACAATGAGCAGTTCTTC.

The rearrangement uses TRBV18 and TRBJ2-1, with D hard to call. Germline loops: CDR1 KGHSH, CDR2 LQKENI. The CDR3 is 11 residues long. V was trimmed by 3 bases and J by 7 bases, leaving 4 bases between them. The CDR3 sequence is CASSPRNEQFF. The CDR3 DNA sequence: TGTGCCAGCTCACCGAGGAATGAGCAGTTCTTC. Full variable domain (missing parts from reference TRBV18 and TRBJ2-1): NAGVMQNPRHLVRRRGQEARLRCSPMKGHSHVYWYRQLPEEGLKFMVYLQKENIIDESGMPKERFSAEFPKEGPSILRIQQVVRGDSAAYFCASSPRNEQFFGPGTRLTVL.

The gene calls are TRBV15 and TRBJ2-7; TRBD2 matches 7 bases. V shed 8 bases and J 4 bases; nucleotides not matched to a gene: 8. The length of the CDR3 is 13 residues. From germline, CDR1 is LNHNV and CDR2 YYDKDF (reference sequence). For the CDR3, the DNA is TGTGCCACCGGGGAGGGGAGTCGATACGAGCAGTACTTC. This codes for CATGEGSRYEQYF.

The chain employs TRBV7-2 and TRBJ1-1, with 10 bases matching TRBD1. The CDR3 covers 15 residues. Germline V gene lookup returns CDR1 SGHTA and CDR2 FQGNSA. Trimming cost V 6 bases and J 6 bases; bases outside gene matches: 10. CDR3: CASSLIDRGHPEAFF. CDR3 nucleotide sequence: TGTGCCAGCAGTTTAATTGACAGGGGGCATCCTGAAGCTTTCTTT.

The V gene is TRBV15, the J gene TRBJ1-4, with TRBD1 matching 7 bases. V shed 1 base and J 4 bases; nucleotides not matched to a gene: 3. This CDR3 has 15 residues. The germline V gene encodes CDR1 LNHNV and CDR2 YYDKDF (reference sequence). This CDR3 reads CATSRGDSINEKLFF. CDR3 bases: TGTGCCACCAGCAGAGGGGACAGCATTAATGAAAAACTGTTTTTT. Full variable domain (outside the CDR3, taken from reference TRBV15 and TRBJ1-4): DAMVIQNPRYQVTQFGKPVTLSCSQTLNHNVMYWYQQKSSQAPKLLFHYYDKDFNNEADTPDNFQSRRPNTSFCFLDIRSPGLGDTAMYLCATSRGDSINEKLFFGSGTQLSVL.

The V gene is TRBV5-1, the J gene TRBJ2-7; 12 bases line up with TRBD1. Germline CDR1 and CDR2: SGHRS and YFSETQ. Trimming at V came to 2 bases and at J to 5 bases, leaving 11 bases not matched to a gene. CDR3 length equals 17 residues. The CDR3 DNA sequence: TGCGCCAGCAGCTTTACCTCCCAGGGACAGGGGGCGCACGAGCAGTACTTC. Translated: CASSFTSQGQGAHEQYF.

CDR3 sequence: CASMRTGRYNEQFF. CDR3 coding DNA: TGTGCCAGCATGCGGACAGGGCGCTACAATGAGCAGTTCTTC. The chain uses TRBV6-5 and TRBJ2-1, with TRBD1 matching 8 bases. This CDR3 has 14 amino acids. V lost 7 bases, J lost 3 bases, and 5 bases stayed unmatched. Germline values: CDR1 MNHEY, CDR2 SVGAGI.

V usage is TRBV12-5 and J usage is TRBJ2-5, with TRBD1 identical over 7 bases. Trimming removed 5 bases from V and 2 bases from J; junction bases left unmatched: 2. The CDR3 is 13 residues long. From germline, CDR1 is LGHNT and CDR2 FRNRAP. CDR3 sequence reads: CASGGQDQETQYF. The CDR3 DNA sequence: TGTGCTAGTGGTGGACAGGATCAAGAGACCCAGTACTTC.

The CDR3 protein is CASSQGTGGGNYGYTF. The CDR3 DNA sequence: TGCGCCAGCAGCCAAGGGACAGGAGGGGGTAACTATGGCTACACCTTC. The chain is built from TRBV4-3 and TRBJ1-2, with 7 bases identical to TRBD1. The germline V gene has CDR1 LGHNA and CDR2 YSLEER. This CDR3 comprises 16 residues. With 1 base clipped from V and 1 base from J, the junction kept 6 bases outside the gene matches.

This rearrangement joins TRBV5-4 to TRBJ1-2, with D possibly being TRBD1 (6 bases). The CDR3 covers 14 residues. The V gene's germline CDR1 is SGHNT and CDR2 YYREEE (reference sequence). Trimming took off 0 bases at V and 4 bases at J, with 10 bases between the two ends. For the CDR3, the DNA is TGTGCCAGCAGCTTGGACAGGGCCCTCTATGGCTACACCTTC. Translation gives CASSLDRALYGYTF.

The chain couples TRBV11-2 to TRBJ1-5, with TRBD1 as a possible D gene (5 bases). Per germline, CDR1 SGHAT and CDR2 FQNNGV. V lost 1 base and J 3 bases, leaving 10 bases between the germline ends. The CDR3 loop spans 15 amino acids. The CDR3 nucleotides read TGTGCCAGCAGCTTAGTGGCAGGGTACAATCAGCCCCAGCATTTT. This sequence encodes CASSLVAGYNQPQHF.

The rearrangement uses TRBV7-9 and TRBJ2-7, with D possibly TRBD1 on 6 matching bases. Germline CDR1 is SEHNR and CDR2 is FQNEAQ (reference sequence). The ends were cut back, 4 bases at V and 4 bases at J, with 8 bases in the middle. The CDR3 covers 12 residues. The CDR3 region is CASSYQGYEQYF. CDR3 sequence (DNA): TGTGCCAGCAGCTACCAGGGGTACGAGCAGTACTTC.

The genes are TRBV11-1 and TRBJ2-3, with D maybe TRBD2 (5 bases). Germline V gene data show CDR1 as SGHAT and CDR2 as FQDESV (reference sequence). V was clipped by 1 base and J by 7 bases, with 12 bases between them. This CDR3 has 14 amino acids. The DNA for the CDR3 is TGTGCCAGCAGCTTAGAGTTTAGGAGGAATACGCAGTATTTT. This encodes CASSLEFRRNTQYF.